This T cell receptor beta chain was identified during a study of blood T cell repertoires in COVID-19. Methods used by the authors: Using reference gene primer amplification, nucleated cell counts were estimated. Only in-frame clones appear in the TCRdb table, and some are missing; sequencing was by immunoSEQ multiplex PCR. The V and J calls and clone size were taken over from that table, and D and trimming were inferred from the DNA. The data show roughly 410,000 clones, with around 89% seen just once and around 1.3% held by the top ten. Sequenced: peripheral blood. The sequence came from a middle-aged man with acute or convalescent COVID-19.

Written as DNA, the CDR3 is TGTGCCAGCAGTTTATTCAGTTTTCGCCCTGCGGGCGCGGGTAAAAGGCAGCCCCAGCATTTT. It specifies CASSLFSFRPAGAGKRQPQHF. This chain links TRBV28 with TRBJ1-5, with no clear D. Germline V gene data show CDR1 as MDHEN and CDR2 as SYDVKM. The CDR3 has 21 residues. V gave up 1 base and J gave up 7 bases, with 32 bases separating them.